The 29 T cell receptor beta chains below all came from one sample that was sequenced in a study of blood T cell repertoires in COVID-19. Some clones are missing from TCRdb's copy, which holds only in-frame ones; the method was immunoSEQ multiplex PCR. The sample contains roughly 320,000 clones, around nine tenths of which appear only once. The specimen sequenced was peripheral blood. These receptors were obtained from a woman aged 25 to 39 with COVID-19, enrolled during active disease.

The chain joins TRBV6-5 to TRBJ1-2; unclear D gene. Germline values: CDR1 MNHEY, CDR2 SVGAGI. The CDR3 is made up of 12 amino acids. Trimming removed 4 bases at V and 8 bases at J, with 11 bases between. The CDR3 bases are TGTGCCAGCAGTTCGACGCCAGCGGGCTACACCTTC. Its protein is CASSSTPAGYTF.

The J gene is TRBJ2-1, the V gene TRBV9; 7 bases agree with TRBD2. CDR3 length: 15 amino acids. With V trimmed by 6 bases and J by 4 bases, 10 bases remained unmatched. Per germline, CDR1 SGDLS and CDR2 YYNGEE. CDR3 nucleotide sequence: TGTGCCAGCACCAAATTCGGGACTACTTACAATGAGCAGTTCTTC. Its protein product is CASTKFGTTYNEQFF.

The gene calls are TRBV28 and TRBJ1-4, with 10 bases that match TRBD1. This CDR3 contains 13 residues. With 6 bases clipped from V and 10 bases from J, the junction kept 5 bases outside the gene matches. Germline V gives CDR1 MDHEN, CDR2 SYDVKM. The CDR3 DNA is TGTGCCAGCAGGGGACAGGGGAACCGAAAACTGTTTTTT. Translation gives CASRGQGNRKLFF.

The gene calls are TRBV13 and TRBJ2-5, with D possibly matching TRBD1 (6 bases). V lost 8 bases and J lost 2, with 12 bases in between. Per germline, CDR1 PRHDT and CDR2 FYEKMQ (reference sequence). The CDR3 spans 13 residues. Here the CDR3 reads CASCLGQQETQYF. The CDR3 bases are TGTGCCAGCTGTCTTGGACAGCAAGAGACCCAGTACTTC.

The J gene is TRBJ1-3, the V gene TRBV7-6; 8 nucleotides align to TRBD1. V was pared by 5 bases and J by 2 bases, with 8 bases of the junction left unmatched. The length of the CDR3 is 16 residues. Germline V gene lookup returns CDR1 SGHVS and CDR2 FNYEAQ. The CDR3 DNA is TGTGCCAGCAGCCTCGGACAGGGCTTGACTGGAAACACCATATATTTT. Translated: CASSLGQGLTGNTIYF.

This chain uses TRBV28 with TRBJ2-2; no firm D call. The germline V gene encodes CDR1 MDHEN and CDR2 SYDVKM. Trimming left V 6 bases short and J 5 bases short, with 7 bases between. There are 12 residues in the CDR3. The DNA for the CDR3 is TGTGCCAGCAGACAGCTAACCGGGGAGCTGTTTTTT. It translates to CASRQLTGELFF. The variable domain in full, completed from reference TRBV28 and TRBJ2-2, reads DVKVTQSSRYLVKRTGEKVFLECVQDMDHENMFWYRQDPGLGLRLIYFSYDVKMKEKGDIPEGYSVSREKKERFSLILESASTNQTSMYLCASRQLTGELFFGEGSRLTVL.

The chain links TRBV6-5 to TRBJ1-2; possibly TRBD1 for D (5 bases). This CDR3 contains 12 residues. Germline CDR1 and CDR2: MNHEY and SVGAGI. The V end lost 7 bases, the J end lost 6 bases, and 12 bases lay between the germline ends. CDR3 region: CASTSIRDGYTF. The CDR3 bases are TGTGCCAGCACCTCCATCAGGGATGGCTACACCTTC.

The chain joins TRBV6-2 or TRBV6-3 to TRBJ1-5; 12 bases map to TRBD1. The CDR3 loop spans 19 amino acids. The germline CDR1 and CDR2 sequences are MNHEY and SVGEGT. Losses at the gene ends were 5 bases for V and 0 bases for J; bases not matched to a gene: 11. CDR3 loop: CASSPGQGAAWDSNQPQHF. CDR3 DNA: TGTGCCAGCAGTCCGGGACAGGGGGCGGCTTGGGATAGCAATCAGCCCCAGCATTTT.

This sequence joins TRBV4-3 and TRBJ1-4; no clear D gene. Per the germline V gene, CDR1 is LGHNA and CDR2 is YSLEER. The CDR3 contains 15 residues. V was trimmed by 4 bases and J by 0 bases, leaving 9 bases between them. The CDR3 coding sequence is TGCGCCAGCAGCCTTTCCCGTGCAACTAATGAAAAACTGTTTTTT. Translation gives CASSLSRATNEKLFF.

The chain joins TRBV12-5 to TRBJ2-2; 14 bases match TRBD2. The V and J ends lost 6 bases and 3 bases, in that order; junction bases with no gene match: 3. The CDR3 is made up of 16 amino acids. Germline V lookup: CDR1 LGHNT, CDR2 FRNRAP. For the CDR3, the DNA is TGTGCTAGTGGAAGACTAGCGGGGGGGTACACCGGGGAGCTGTTTTTT. It codes for CASGRLAGGYTGELFF.

The CDR3 nucleotides read TGTGCCAGCAGCCAAGGTTGGGGGCCTAATGAAAAACTGTTTTTT. It is translated as CASSQGWGPNEKLFF. The chain is built from TRBV7-2 and TRBJ1-4; maybe TRBD1 (6 bases). V was clipped by 5 bases and J by 3 bases, with 13 bases between them. Germline CDR1 reads SGHTA; CDR2 reads FQGNSA. The CDR3 has 15 residues.

The chain links TRBV25-1 to TRBJ2-2, with 7 bases fitting TRBD2. The CDR3 covers 17 residues. Per germline, CDR1 MGHDK and CDR2 SYGVNS. Unmatched junction bases numbered 17, after V lost 6 bases and J lost 7 bases. The CDR3 DNA reads TGTGCCAGCAGGCCCAGCAGCGCGGGGGTACTTAACGGGGAGCTGTTTTTT. This gives the protein CASRPSSAGVLNGELFF.

V usage is TRBV2 and J usage is TRBJ2-5, with D possibly TRBD2 on 6 matching bases. V gave up 1 base and J gave up 0 bases, with 18 bases separating them. Per germline, CDR1 SNHLY and CDR2 FYNNEI. The CDR3 has 18 residues. The CDR3 bases are TGTGCCAGCAGTGAAGAGGTAAGCCCCCCGGGAGACCAAGAGACCCAGTACTTC. Translated: CASSEEVSPPGDQETQYF.

The J gene is TRBJ2-1, the V gene TRBV7-2; D may be TRBD2 (5 bases). This CDR3 is 15 amino acids long. Trimming removed 5 bases from V and 0 bases from J, with 11 bases in between. Germline V lookup: CDR1 SGHTA, CDR2 FQGNSA. CDR3 bases: TGTGCCAGCAGCACCCAAGGGAGCTCCTACAATGAGCAGTTCTTC. This translates into CASSTQGSSYNEQFF.

J is TRBJ1-2 and V is TRBV19; 10 bases match TRBD1. This CDR3 spans 15 amino acids. Germline-derived CDR1 and CDR2 are LNHDA and SQIVND (reference sequence). The V gene end was trimmed by 7 bases and the J gene end by 8 bases; junction bases not matched to a gene: 13. The CDR3 loop is CASTTTGQGEKGYTF. In DNA, the CDR3 is TGTGCCAGTACTACGACCGGACAGGGGGAAAAAGGCTACACCTTC.

In this sample, this clone turned up a few times. The chain uses TRBV4-1 and TRBJ2-3, with D perhaps matching TRBD2 (6 bases). From germline, CDR1 is MGHRA and CDR2 YSYEKL. The CDR3 consists of 15 residues. Trimming cost V 0 bases and J 1 base, with 8 bases left between them. In DNA form, the CDR3 reads TGCGCCAGCAGCCAAGATGGGGAGGGCACAGATACGCAGTATTTT. This translates into CASSQDGEGTDTQYF.

The rearrangement links TRBV5-1 to TRBJ2-3, with a possible D match to TRBD1 (6 bases). CDR1 is SGHRS and CDR2 is YFSETQ in the germline V gene. The CDR3 contains 16 residues. Deletions cut 0 bases from V and 5 bases from J, with 16 bases between. The CDR3 sequence: CASSLEGGGVGDTQYF. The CDR3, as DNA: TGCGCCAGCAGCTTGGAAGGGGGTGGAGTCGGAGATACGCAGTATTTT.

The V gene is TRBV6-4, the J gene TRBJ2-3; a possible D gene is TRBD2 (7 bases). Per germline, CDR1 MRHNA and CDR2 SNTAGT. The CDR3 contains 15 residues. The germline V and J ends were trimmed by 6 bases and 1 base, with 14 bases remaining between them. The CDR3, as DNA: TGTGCCAGCAGCGTACAGGGAGGGGGCACAGATACGCAGTATTTT. Residues: CASSVQGGGTDTQYF.

The chain combines TRBV7-8 with TRBJ1-4; D gene uncertain. Trimming removed 1 base from V and 0 bases from J, with 6 bases in between. This CDR3 is built from 15 residues. Germline CDR1 reads SGHVS; CDR2 reads FQNEAQ. The CDR3 DNA is TGTGCCAGCAGCTTAGATTACTCAACTAATGAAAAACTGTTTTTT. The encoded protein is CASSLDYSTNEKLFF.

This rearrangement joins TRBV4-2 to TRBJ1-1, with TRBD1 identical over 8 bases. J was trimmed by 1 base and V by 2 bases; bases with no gene match: 3. CDR1 is LGHNA, CDR2 YNFKEQ, per germline. This CDR3 has 15 residues. CDR3 in DNA: TGTGCCAGCAGCCAATTACAGGGGGAGAACACTGAAGCTTTCTTT. This translates into CASSQLQGENTEAFF.

V is TRBV28 and J is TRBJ2-1, with 9 bases fitting TRBD1. The CDR3 is 14 residues long. Germline CDR1 reads MDHEN; CDR2 reads SYDVKM. The V gene end was trimmed by 6 bases and the J gene end by 10 bases; junction bases not matched to a gene: 10. In DNA, the CDR3 is TGTGCCAGCAGCGCAGGGACAGGGCCCTACGAGCAGTTCTTC. It yields the protein CASSAGTGPYEQFF.

V and J are TRBV9 and TRBJ1-1; tentative D call: TRBD1 (6 bases). The CDR3 has 13 amino acids. Looked up from germline, CDR1 is SGDLS and CDR2 is YYNGEE. V was cut by 0 bases and J by 5 bases, with 8 bases left in between. The CDR3 spells CASSVDTGTEAFF. In DNA form, the CDR3 reads TGTGCCAGCAGCGTAGATACAGGGACTGAAGCTTTCTTT. Together with reference TRBV9 and TRBJ1-1, the CDR3 gives the full variable domain: DSGVTQTPKHLITATGQRVTLRCSPRSGDLSVYWYQQSLDQGLQFLIQYYNGEERAKGNILERFSAQQFPDLHSELNLSSLELGDSALYFCASSVDTGTEAFFGQGTRLTVV.

This clone was seen a single time. J is TRBJ2-2 and V is TRBV6-5, with TRBD1 matching over 7 bases. The J segment lost 3 bases and the V segment lost 8 bases, leaving 3 bases of the junction unmatched. This CDR3 spans 13 amino acids. Germline CDR1 MNHEY, CDR2 SVGAGI. This chain's CDR3 is CASHRGDTGELFF. The CDR3 DNA is TGTGCCAGCCACAGGGGTGACACCGGGGAGCTGTTTTTT.

Only a few counts were recorded for this clone. The CDR3 sequence: CASTPGFRTEAFF. DNA of the CDR3: TGTGCCAGCACCCCGGGGTTTAGGACTGAAGCTTTCTTT. The rearrangement uses TRBV28 and TRBJ1-1, with D unresolved. From germline, CDR1 is MDHEN and CDR2 SYDVKM. Trimming stripped 7 bases from V and 5 bases from J, with 14 bases between. The CDR3 is made up of 13 amino acids.

V gene TRBV6-5 combines with J gene TRBJ1-4; no definite D call. Trimming removed 7 bases from V and 3 bases from J, with 12 bases in between. The CDR3 extends over 14 amino acids. Germline V gives CDR1 MNHEY, CDR2 SVGAGI. The CDR3 DNA sequence: TGTGCCAGCAAGACGTCCGAGGCTAATGAAAAACTGTTTTTT. Its translation is CASKTSEANEKLFF.

This CDR3 is CASSGRGQGSNYGYTF. CDR3 sequence (DNA): TGTGCCAGCAGCGGGAGGGGACAGGGCTCGAACTATGGCTACACCTTC. This chain connects TRBV9 to TRBJ1-2; 9 positions agree with TRBD1. The CDR3 consists of 16 residues. Trimming removed 3 bases from V and 2 bases from J; junction bases left unmatched: 8. The germline gives CDR1 SGDLS, CDR2 YYNGEE.

The chain carries TRBV28 and TRBJ2-7; no definite D call. Per germline, CDR1 MDHEN and CDR2 SYDVKM. V lost 8 bases and J lost 2, with 28 bases in between. The CDR3 covers 18 residues. The CDR3 here is CASPQPRRRDFHPYEQYV. CDR3 bases: TGTGCCAGCCCCCAACCTAGGCGACGAGACTTTCACCCCTACGAGCAGTACGTC.

The chain has TRBV7-9 and TRBJ2-1, with 11 bases matching TRBD2. The V segment lost 5 bases and the J segment 10 bases; nucleotides outside the gene matches: 16. CDR1 and CDR2 (germline): SEHNR, FQNEAQ (reference sequence). The CDR3 runs 17 residues. CDR3 nucleotide sequence: TGTGCCAGCAGCGACCCGGTAGCGGGGGGGGCCTTGGCGGAGCAGTTCTTC. This encodes CASSDPVAGGALAEQFF.

J is TRBJ1-6 and V is TRBV6-5; 7 bases line up with TRBD1. The V segment lost 6 bases and the J segment 10 bases; nucleotides outside the gene matches: 6. Germline CDR1 and CDR2: MNHEY and SVGAGI. This CDR3 comprises 13 residues. CDR3 DNA: TGTGCCAGCAGAGACAGGGCAGTGTCACCCCTCCACTTT. It translates to CASRDRAVSPLHF.